The 2 T cell receptor beta chains below come from one sample, sequenced in a study of early T cells in non-severe SARS-CoV-2 infection. TCRdb itself ran the 5' RACE reads through MiXCR, one entry per CDR3 protein. The table lists some 40,000 distinct CDR3 sequences, 3% to 4% of them singletons. Sequenced input: whole blood. These receptors all stem from an adult who was a healthcare worker with PCR-confirmed SARS-CoV-2 infection or an uninfected control (not recorded which).

There are many counts of this clonotype. The V and J genes are TRBV6-2 or TRBV6-3 and TRBJ2-2; no reliable D call. CDR3 length equals 13 residues. V dropped 2 bases and J dropped 3 bases, with 4 bases sitting between them. CDR1 MNHEY and CDR2 SVGEGT come from the germline V gene. The CDR3 loop is CASSYHDTGELFF. The CDR3 bases are TGTGCCAGCAGTTACCACGACACCGGGGAGCTGTTTTTT.

The chain employs TRBV7-2 and TRBJ2-5; TRBD2 is a possible D gene (6 bases). Trimming removed 1 base at V and 5 bases at J, with 11 bases between. In germline, CDR1 is SGHTA, CDR2 FQGNSA. The CDR3 is made up of 14 amino acids. The CDR3 DNA reads TGTGCCAGCAGCTTAGTATCAGGAGGGGAGACCCAGTACTTC. Encoded protein: CASSLVSGGETQYF.